This T cell receptor beta chain was documented in a study of CD8 T cells in Susac syndrome. An input of 0.5 to 1 ug of RNA was subjected to reverse transcription using random hexamers. One entry per CDR3 protein, called by TCRdb with MiXCR from the immunoSEQ multiplex PCR reads. The sample has roughly 200,000 distinct CDR3 sequences, approximately 94% seen once. This clonotype was seen more than once but under ten times. Germline values: CDR1 MGHDK, CDR2 SYGVNS. This CDR3 comprises 14 residues. J lost 1 base, V lost 5 bases, and 2 bases had no gene match. Material: CD4+ T cells from PBMCs. The TCR originated in a human donor with multiple sclerosis. The chain joins TRBV25-1 to TRBJ1-5; 7 bases match TRBD1. CDR3 protein: CASSLTGSNQPQHF. Here the CDR3 DNA reads TGTGCCAGCAGTCTGACAGGGAGCAATCAGCCCCAGCATTTT. Full variable domain (missing parts from reference TRBV25-1 and TRBJ1-5): EADIYQTPRYLVIGTGKKITLECSQTMGHDKMYWYQQDPGMELHLIHYSYGVNSTEKGDLSSESTVSRIRTEHFPLTLESARPSHTSQYLCASSLTGSNQPQHFGDGTRLSIL.